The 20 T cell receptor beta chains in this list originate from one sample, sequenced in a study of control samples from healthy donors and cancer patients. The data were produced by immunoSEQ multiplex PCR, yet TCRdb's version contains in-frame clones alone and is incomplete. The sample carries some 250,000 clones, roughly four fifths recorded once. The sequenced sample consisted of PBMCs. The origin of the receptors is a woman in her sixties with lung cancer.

CDR3: CASSYSGFSSYNEQFF. The CDR3 DNA reads TGTGCCAGCAGTTACTCGGGGTTTAGCTCCTACAATGAGCAGTTCTTC. The V gene is TRBV6-5, the J gene TRBJ2-1; D is unclear. The CDR3 runs 16 residues. The germline gives CDR1 MNHEY, CDR2 SVGAGI. Trimming removed 0 bases from V and 0 bases from J, with 9 bases in between.

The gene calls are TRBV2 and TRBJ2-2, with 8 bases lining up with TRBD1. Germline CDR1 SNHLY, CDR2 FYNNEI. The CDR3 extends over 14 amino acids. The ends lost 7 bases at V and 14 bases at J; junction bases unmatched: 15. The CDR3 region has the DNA TGTGCCAGCACCTCTTACAGGGGGGCTTCCCGTCTGTTTTTT. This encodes CASTSYRGASRLFF.

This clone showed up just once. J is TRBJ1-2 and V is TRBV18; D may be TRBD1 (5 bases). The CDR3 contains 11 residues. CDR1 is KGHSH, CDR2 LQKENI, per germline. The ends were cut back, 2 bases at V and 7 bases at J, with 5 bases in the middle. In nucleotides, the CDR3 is TGTGCCAGCTCACCAACAGGTGGCTACACCTTC. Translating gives CASSPTGGYTF.

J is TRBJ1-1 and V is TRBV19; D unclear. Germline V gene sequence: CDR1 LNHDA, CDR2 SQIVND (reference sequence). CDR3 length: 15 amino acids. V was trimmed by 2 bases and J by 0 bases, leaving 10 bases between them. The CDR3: CASSISGILNTEAFF. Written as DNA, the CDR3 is TGTGCCAGTAGTATATCGGGAATCCTGAACACTGAAGCTTTCTTT.

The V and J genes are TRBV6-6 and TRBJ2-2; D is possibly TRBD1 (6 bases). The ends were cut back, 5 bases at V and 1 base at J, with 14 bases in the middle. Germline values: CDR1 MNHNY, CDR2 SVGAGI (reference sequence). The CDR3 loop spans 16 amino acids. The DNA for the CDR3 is TGTGCCAGCAGTAGATACAGGGTTGAGAACACCGGGGAGCTGTTTTTT. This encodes CASSRYRVENTGELFF.

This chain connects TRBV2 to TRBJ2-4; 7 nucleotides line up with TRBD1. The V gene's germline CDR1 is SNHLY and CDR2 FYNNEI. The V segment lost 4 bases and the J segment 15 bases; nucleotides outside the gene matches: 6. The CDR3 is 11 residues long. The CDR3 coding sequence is TGTGCCAGCAGTGCACAGGGGACGAGGTACTTC. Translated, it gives CASSAQGTRYF.

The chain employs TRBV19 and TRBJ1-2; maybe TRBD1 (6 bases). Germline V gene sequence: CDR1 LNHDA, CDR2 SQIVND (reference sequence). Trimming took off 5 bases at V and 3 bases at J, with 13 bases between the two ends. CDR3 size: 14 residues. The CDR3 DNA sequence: TGTGCCAGTAGTCTTGAGACAGGCTACTATGGCTACACCTTC. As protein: CASSLETGYYGYTF.

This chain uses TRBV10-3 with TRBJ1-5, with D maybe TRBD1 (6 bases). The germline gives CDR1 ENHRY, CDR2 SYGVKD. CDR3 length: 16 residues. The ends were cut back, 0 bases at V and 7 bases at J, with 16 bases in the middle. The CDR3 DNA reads TGTGCCATCAGTGAGTCGAGACCGGGGGCTGGACAGCCCCAGCATTTT. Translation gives CAISESRPGAGQPQHF.

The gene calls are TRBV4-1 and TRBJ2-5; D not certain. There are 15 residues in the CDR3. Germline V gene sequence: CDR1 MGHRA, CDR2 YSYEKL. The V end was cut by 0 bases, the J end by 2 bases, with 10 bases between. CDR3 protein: CASSQDWQLQETQYF. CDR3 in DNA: TGCGCCAGCAGCCAAGATTGGCAGCTTCAAGAGACCCAGTACTTC.

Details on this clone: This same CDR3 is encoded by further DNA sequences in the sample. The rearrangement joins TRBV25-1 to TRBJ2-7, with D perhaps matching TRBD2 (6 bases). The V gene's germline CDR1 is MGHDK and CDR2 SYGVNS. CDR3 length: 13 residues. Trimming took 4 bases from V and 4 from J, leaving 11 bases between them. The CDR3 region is CASSGGDAYEQYF. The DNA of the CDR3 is TGTGCCAGCAGTGGGGGGGACGCTTACGAGCAGTACTTC.

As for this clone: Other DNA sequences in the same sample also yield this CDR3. The CDR3 protein is CASSPSTDTQYF. DNA of the CDR3: TGTGCCAGCTCACCGAGCACAGATACGCAGTATTTT. The chain has TRBV18 and TRBJ2-3; no clear D gene. CDR1 and CDR2 (germline): KGHSH, LQKENI. The CDR3 extends over 12 amino acids. Trimming shortened V by 3 bases and J by 0 bases, and 1 base separated the two germline ends.

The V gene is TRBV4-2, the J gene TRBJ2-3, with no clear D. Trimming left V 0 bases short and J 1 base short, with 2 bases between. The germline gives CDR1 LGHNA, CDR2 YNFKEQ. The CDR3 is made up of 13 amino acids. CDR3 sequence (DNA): TGTGCCAGCAGCCAAGATGGCACAGATACGCAGTATTTT. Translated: CASSQDGTDTQYF.

This CDR3 reads CASSPTGLNTIYF. CDR3 DNA: TGTGCCAGCTCACCAACCGGACTAAACACCATATATTTT. The V and J genes are TRBV18 and TRBJ1-3, with D unresolved. This CDR3 has 13 amino acids. Trimming took 2 bases from V and 6 from J, leaving 8 bases between them. Germline CDR1 is KGHSH and CDR2 is LQKENI.

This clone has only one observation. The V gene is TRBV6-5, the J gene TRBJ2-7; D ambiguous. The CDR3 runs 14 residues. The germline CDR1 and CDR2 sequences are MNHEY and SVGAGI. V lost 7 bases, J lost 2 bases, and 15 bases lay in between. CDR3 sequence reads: CASTTFLGAYEQYF. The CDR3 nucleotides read TGTGCCAGCACCACCTTCCTAGGTGCCTACGAGCAGTACTTC.

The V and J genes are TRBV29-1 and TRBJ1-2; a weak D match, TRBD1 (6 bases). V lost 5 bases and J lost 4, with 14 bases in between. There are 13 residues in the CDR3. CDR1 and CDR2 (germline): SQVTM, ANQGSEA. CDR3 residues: CSVFRGALYGYTF. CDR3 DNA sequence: TGCAGCGTTTTCCGGGGGGCTCTCTATGGCTACACCTTC. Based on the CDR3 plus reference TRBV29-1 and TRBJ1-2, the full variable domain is SAVISQKPSRDICQRGTSLTIQCQVDSQVTMMFWYRQQPGQSLTLIATANQGSEATYESGFVIDKFPISRPNLTFSTLTVSNMSPEDSSIYLCSVFRGALYGYTFGSGTRLTVV.

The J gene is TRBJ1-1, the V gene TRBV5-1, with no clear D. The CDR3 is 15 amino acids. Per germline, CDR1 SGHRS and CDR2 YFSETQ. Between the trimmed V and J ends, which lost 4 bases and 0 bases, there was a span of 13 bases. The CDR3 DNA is TGCGCCAGCAGCCCCGAAGCGGCCCTGAACACTGAAGCTTTCTTT. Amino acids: CASSPEAALNTEAFF.

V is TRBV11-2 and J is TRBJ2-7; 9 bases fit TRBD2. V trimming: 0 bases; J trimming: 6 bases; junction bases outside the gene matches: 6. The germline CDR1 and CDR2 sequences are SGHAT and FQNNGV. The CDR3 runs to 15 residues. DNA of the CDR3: TGTGCCAGCAGCTTAGAGAGTAGCGGGAGTGCCGAGCAGTACTTC. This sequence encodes CASSLESSGSAEQYF. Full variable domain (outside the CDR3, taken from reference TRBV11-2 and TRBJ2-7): EAGVAQSPRYKIIEKRQSVAFWCNPISGHATLYWYQQILGQGPKLLIQFQNNGVVDDSQLPKDRFSAERLKGVDSTLKIQPAKLEDSAVYLCASSLESSGSAEQYFGPGTRLTVT.

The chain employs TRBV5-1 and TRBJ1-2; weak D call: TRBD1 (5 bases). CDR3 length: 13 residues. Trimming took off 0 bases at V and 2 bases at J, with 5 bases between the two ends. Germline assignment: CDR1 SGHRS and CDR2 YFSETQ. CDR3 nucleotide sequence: TGCGCCAGCAGCTTGGACAGGAACTATGGCTACACCTTC. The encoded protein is CASSLDRNYGYTF.

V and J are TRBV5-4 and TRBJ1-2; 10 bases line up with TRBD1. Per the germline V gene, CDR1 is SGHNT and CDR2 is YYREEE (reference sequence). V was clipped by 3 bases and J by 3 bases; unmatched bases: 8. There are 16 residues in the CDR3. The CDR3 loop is CASSWASGTGDYGYTF. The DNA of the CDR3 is TGTGCCAGCAGCTGGGCATCCGGGACAGGGGACTATGGCTACACCTTC.

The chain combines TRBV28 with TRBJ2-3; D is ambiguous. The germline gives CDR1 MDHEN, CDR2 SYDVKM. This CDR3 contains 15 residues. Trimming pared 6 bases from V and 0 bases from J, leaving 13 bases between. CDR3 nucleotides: TGTGCCAGCAGCATTGGACCGGCTAGCACAGATACGCAGTATTTT. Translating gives CASSIGPASTDTQYF.